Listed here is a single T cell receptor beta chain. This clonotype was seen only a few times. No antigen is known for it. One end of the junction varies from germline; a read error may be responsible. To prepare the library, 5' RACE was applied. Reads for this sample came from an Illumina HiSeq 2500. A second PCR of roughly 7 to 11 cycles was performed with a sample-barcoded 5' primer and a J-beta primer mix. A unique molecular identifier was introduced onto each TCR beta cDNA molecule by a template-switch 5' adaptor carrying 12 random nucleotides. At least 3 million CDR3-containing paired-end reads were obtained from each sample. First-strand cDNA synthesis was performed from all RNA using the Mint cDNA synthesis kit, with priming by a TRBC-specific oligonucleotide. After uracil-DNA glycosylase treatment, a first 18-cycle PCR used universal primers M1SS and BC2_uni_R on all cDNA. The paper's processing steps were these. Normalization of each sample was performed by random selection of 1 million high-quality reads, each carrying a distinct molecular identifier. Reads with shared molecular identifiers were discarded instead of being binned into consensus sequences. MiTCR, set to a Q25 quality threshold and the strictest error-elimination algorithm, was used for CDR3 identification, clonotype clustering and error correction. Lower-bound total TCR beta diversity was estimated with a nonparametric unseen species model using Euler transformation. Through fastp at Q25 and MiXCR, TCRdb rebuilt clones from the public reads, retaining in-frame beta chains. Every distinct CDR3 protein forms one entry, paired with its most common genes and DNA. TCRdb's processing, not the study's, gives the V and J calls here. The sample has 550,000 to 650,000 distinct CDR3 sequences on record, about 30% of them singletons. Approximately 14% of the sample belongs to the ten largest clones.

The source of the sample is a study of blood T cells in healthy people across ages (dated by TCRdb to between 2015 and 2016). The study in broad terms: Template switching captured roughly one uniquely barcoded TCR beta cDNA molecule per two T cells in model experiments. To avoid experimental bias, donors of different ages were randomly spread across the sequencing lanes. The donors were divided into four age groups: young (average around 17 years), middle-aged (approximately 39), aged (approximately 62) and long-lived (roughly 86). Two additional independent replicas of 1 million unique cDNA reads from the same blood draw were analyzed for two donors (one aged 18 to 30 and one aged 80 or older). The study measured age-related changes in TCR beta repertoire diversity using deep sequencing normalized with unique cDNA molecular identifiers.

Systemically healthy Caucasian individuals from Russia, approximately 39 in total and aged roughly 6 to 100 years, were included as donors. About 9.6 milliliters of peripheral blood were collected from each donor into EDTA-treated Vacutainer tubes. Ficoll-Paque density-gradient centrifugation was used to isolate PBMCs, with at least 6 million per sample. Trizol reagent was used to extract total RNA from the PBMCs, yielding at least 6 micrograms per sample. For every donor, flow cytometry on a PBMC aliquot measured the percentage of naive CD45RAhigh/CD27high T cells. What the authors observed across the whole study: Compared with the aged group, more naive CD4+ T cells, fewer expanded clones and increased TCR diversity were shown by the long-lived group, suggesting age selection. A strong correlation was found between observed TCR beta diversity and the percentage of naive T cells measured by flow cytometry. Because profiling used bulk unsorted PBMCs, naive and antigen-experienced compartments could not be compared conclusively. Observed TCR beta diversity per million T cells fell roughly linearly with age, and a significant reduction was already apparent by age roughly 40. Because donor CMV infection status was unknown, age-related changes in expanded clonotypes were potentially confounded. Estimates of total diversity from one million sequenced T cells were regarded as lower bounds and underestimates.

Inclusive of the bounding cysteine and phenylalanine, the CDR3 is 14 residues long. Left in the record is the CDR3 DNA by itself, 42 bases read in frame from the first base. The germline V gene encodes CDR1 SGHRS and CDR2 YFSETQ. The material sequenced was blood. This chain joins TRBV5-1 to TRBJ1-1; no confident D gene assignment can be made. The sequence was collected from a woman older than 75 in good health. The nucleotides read TGCGCCAGCAGCTTGGAAGCGGGGAACGCTGAAGCTTTCTTT. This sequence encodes CASSLEAGNAEAFF.